These 13 T cell receptor beta chains share one sample of origin, sequenced in a study of T cell changes during pregnancy in multiple sclerosis. The table came from immunoSEQ multiplex PCR; TCRdb's copy has only in-frame clones and leaves some out. The sample includes about 38,000 clones, 94% of them seen just once. This sample comprised CD4+ T cells from peripheral blood mononuclear cells, obtained in the second trimester of pregnancy. These receptors came from a female donor with multiple sclerosis, enrolled in a pregnancy study.

This chain links TRBV5-6 with TRBJ1-4; 7 bases line up with TRBD1. Trimming cost V 2 bases and J 7 bases; bases outside gene matches: 2. The CDR3 is made up of 13 amino acids. Germline CDR1 reads SGHDT; CDR2 reads YYEEEE. CDR3 nucleotide sequence: TGTGCCAGCAGCTTACAGGGGAGTGAAAAACTGTTTTTT. It yields the protein CASSLQGSEKLFF.

This rearrangement joins TRBV18 to TRBJ2-6; maybe TRBD2 (6 bases). Between the trimmed V and J ends, which lost 1 base and 0 bases, there was a span of 10 bases. CDR3 length: 17 residues. Germline V gene lookup returns CDR1 KGHSH and CDR2 LQKENI. The CDR3 sequence: CASSPQGLHSGANVLTF. The CDR3 DNA sequence: TGTGCCAGCTCACCACAGGGACTCCACTCTGGGGCCAACGTCCTGACTTTC.

The CDR3 is CASSETSGPQETQYF. The CDR3 nucleotides read TGTGCCAGCAGTGAGACTAGCGGCCCCCAAGAGACCCAGTACTTC. The chain carries TRBV2 and TRBJ2-5; 9 nucleotides agree with TRBD2. The germline gives CDR1 SNHLY, CDR2 FYNNEI. After removal of 3 bases from V and 1 base from J, the junction contained 3 bases not matched to a gene. This CDR3 has 15 residues.

The chain couples TRBV11-2 to TRBJ2-4; D is possibly TRBD1 (6 bases). This CDR3 contains 18 residues. Germline V gene lookup returns CDR1 SGHAT and CDR2 FQNNGV. V shed 3 bases and J shed 0 bases, with 18 bases lying between them. The CDR3 protein is CASSFPRTVNLAKNIQYF. The CDR3 DNA reads TGTGCCAGCAGCTTCCCAAGGACAGTCAATCTAGCCAAAAACATTCAGTACTTC. The variable domain in full, with the rest retrieved from reference TRBV11-2 and TRBJ2-4, is EAGVAQSPRYKIIEKRQSVAFWCNPISGHATLYWYQQILGQGPKLLIQFQNNGVVDDSQLPKDRFSAERLKGVDSTLKIQPAKLEDSAVYLCASSFPRTVNLAKNIQYFGAGTRLSVL.

This chain connects TRBV7-3 to TRBJ2-7, with a possible D match to TRBD2 (5 bases). V gave up 0 bases and J gave up 2 bases, with 11 bases separating them. The germline CDR1 and CDR2 sequences are SGHTA and FQGTGA. CDR3 size: 15 residues. CDR3 sequence reads: CASSLTPDSAYEQYF. The CDR3 coding sequence is TGTGCCAGCAGCTTAACCCCGGACTCAGCCTACGAGCAGTACTTC.

The chain employs TRBV7-9 and TRBJ2-7, with 8 positions matching TRBD1. This CDR3 is 16 amino acids long. The J segment lost 2 bases and the V segment lost 1 base, leaving 7 bases of the junction unmatched. The germline gives CDR1 SEHNR, CDR2 FQNEAQ (reference sequence). The CDR3: CASSLVGTGKAYEQYF. The CDR3 nucleotides read TGTGCCAGCAGCTTAGTTGGGACAGGAAAGGCCTACGAGCAGTACTTC.

The chain is built from TRBV7-2 and TRBJ1-5; 8 nucleotides align to TRBD1. The junction had 8 bases not matched to a gene; V was cut back by 1 base and J by 6 bases. The CDR3 totals 16 residues. Germline V gene sequence: CDR1 SGHTA, CDR2 FQGNSA. The DNA for the CDR3 is TGTGCCAGCAGCTTAGTAGCAGGGGGCGCTGGTCAGCCCCAGCATTTT. Its translation is CASSLVAGGAGQPQHF. Complete variable domain (other parts from reference TRBV7-2 and TRBJ1-5): GAGVSQSPSNKVTEKGKDVELRCDPISGHTALYWYRQSLGQGLEFLIYFQGNSAPDKSGLPSDRFSAERTGGSVSTLTIQRTQQEDSAVYLCASSLVAGGAGQPQHFGDGTRLSIL.

This chain joins TRBV5-5 and TRBJ2-5, with unresolved D. The ends were cut back, 2 bases at V and 4 bases at J, with 12 bases in the middle. The CDR3 spans 14 residues. CDR1 is SGHKS, CDR2 YYEKEE, per germline (reference sequence). Here the CDR3 DNA reads TGTGCCAGCAGCTTCAGCGATGTCCGAGAGACCCAGTACTTC. It specifies CASSFSDVRETQYF.

The chain has TRBV19 and TRBJ2-2; TRBD2 agrees at 8 bases. Germline V gene lookup returns CDR1 LNHDA and CDR2 SQIVND (reference sequence). V dropped 8 bases and J dropped 4; count of bases not matched to a gene: 12. The CDR3 totals 16 residues. The CDR3 DNA is TGTGCCAGTGGGGGCGGGGGGAGATCGGGCACCGGGGAGCTGTTTTTT. This codes for CASGGGGRSGTGELFF.

The rearrangement links TRBV2 to TRBJ2-1; the match to TRBD1 covers 9 bases. Germline CDR1 reads SNHLY; CDR2 reads FYNNEI. The CDR3 contains 15 residues. J was trimmed by 8 bases and V by 8 bases; bases with no gene match: 13. CDR3: CASSPRTGVFHEQFF. DNA of the CDR3: TGTGCCAGCTCCCCGAGGACAGGGGTCTTCCATGAGCAGTTCTTC.

The chain is built from TRBV18 and TRBJ2-5, with 13 positions matching TRBD2. The CDR3 is made up of 18 amino acids. V was pared by 1 base and J by 1 base, with 6 bases of the junction left unmatched. Germline CDR1 reads KGHSH; CDR2 reads LQKENI. The CDR3 nucleotides are TGTGCCAGCTCACCACTGACGACTAGCGGGAGGATCCAAGAGACCCAGTACTTC. Its translation is CASSPLTTSGRIQETQYF.

The CDR3 bases are TGCGCCAGCAGCTTGGGGACAGGGTCTGGGGCCAACGTCCTGACTTTC. Residues: CASSLGTGSGANVLTF. The V gene is TRBV5-1, the J gene TRBJ2-6; 8 nucleotides match TRBD1. The CDR3 has 16 residues. Losses at the gene ends were 0 bases for V and 1 base for J; bases not matched to a gene: 0. Germline assignment: CDR1 SGHRS and CDR2 YFSETQ.

The V gene is TRBV2, the J gene TRBJ2-3; 7 bases are a match to TRBD1. CDR3 size: 16 residues. Per the germline V gene, CDR1 is SNHLY and CDR2 is FYNNEI. With V trimmed by 1 base and J by 5 bases, 9 bases remained unmatched. The CDR3, as DNA: TGTGCCAGCAGTGAAGGTTGGGGACAGCACAGAGATACGCAGTATTTT. Protein sequence: CASSEGWGQHRDTQYF. Using reference TRBV2 and TRBJ2-3 for the parts outside the CDR3, the full variable domain is EPEVTQTPSHQVTQMGQEVILRCVPISNHLYFYWYRQILGQKVEFLVSFYNNEISEKSEIFDDQFSVERPDGSNFTLKIRSTKLEDSAMYFCASSEGWGQHRDTQYFGPGTRLTVL.